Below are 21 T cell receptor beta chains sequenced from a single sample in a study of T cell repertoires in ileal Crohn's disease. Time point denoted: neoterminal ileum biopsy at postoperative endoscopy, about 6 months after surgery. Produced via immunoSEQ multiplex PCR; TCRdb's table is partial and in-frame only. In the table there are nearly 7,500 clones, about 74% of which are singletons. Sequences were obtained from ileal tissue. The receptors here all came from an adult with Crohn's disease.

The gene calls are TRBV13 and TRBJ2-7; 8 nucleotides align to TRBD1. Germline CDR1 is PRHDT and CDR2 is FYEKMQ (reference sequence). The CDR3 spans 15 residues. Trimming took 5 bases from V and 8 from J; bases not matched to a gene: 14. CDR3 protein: CASSQLIGQGNQQYF. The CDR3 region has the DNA TGTGCCAGCAGCCAGCTTATCGGACAGGGTAACCAGCAGTACTTC.

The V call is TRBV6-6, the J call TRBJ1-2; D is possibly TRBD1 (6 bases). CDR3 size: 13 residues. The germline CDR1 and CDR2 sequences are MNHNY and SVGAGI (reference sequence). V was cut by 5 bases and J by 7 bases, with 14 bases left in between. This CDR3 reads CASSKQGQGGYTF. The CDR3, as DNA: TGTGCCAGCAGTAAACAGGGTCAGGGTGGCTACACCTTC.

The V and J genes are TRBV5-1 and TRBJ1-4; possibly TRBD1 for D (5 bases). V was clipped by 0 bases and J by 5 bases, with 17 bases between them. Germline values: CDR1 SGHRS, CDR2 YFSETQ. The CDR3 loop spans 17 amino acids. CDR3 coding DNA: TGCGCCAGCAGCTTGGAGGGCAGGGTATATGGAAATGAAAAACTGTTTTTT. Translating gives CASSLEGRVYGNEKLFF.

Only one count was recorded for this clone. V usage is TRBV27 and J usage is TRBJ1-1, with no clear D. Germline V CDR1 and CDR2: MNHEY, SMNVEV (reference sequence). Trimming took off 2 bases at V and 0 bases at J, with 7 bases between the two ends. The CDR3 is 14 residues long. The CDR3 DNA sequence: TGTGCCAGCAGTTTAGATAGAATGAACACTGAAGCTTTCTTT. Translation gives CASSLDRMNTEAFF.

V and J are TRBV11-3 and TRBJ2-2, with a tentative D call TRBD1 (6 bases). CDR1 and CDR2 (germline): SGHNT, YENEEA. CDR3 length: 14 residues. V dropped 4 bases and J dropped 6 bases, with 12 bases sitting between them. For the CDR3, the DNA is TGTGCCAGCAGCTCAACGGCAGGGGCCGGGGAGCTGTTTTTT. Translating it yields CASSSTAGAGELFF.

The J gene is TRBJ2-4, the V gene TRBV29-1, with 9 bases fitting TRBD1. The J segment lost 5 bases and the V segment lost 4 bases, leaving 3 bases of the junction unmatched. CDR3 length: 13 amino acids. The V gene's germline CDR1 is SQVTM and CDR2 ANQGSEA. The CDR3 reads CSVVWDRENIQYF. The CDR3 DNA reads TGCAGCGTTGTTTGGGACAGGGAAAACATTCAGTACTTC.

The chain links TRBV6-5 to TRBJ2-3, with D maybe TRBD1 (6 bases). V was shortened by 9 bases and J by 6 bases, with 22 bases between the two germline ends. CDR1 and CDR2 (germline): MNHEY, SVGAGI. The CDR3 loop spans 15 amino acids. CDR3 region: CASQRTVILSDTQYF. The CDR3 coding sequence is TGTGCCAGTCAAAGGACAGTAATTCTTTCGGATACGCAGTATTTT.

This chain's CDR3 is CSVAVTGTPNTEAFF. CDR3 bases: TGCAGCGTGGCGGTGACCGGGACACCCAACACTGAAGCTTTCTTT. The rearrangement joins TRBV29-1 to TRBJ1-1; a possible D gene is TRBD1 (6 bases). This CDR3 is 15 amino acids long. Germline V gene data show CDR1 as SQVTM and CDR2 as ANQGSEA. The V end was cut by 6 bases, the J end by 2 bases, with 19 bases between.

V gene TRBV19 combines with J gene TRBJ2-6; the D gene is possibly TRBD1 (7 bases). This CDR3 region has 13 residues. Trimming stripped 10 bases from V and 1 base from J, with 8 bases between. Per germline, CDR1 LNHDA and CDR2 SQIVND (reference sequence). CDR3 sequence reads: CATGGSGANVLTF. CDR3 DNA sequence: TGTGCCACAGGGGGGTCTGGGGCCAACGTCCTGACTTTC.

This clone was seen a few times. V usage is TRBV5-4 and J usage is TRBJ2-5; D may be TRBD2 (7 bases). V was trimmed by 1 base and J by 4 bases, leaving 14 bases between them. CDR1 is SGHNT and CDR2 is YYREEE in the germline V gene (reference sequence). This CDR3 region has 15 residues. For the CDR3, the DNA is TGTGCCAGCAGCTTGAAGTCGGGGGGCTTAGAGACCCAGTACTTC. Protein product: CASSLKSGGLETQYF.

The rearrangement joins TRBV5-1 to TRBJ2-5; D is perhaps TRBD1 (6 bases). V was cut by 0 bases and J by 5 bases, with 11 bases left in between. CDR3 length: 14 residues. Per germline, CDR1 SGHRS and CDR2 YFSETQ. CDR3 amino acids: CASSLAPGEETQYF. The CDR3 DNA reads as TGCGCCAGCAGCTTGGCCCCAGGGGAGGAGACCCAGTACTTC.

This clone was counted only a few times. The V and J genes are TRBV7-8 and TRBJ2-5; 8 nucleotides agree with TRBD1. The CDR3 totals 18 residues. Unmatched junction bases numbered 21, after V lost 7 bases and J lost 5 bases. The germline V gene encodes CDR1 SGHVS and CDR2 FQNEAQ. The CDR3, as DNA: TGTGCCAGCAACCCCGGCTCGGACTACAGGGGGATTGGGGAGACCCAGTACTTC. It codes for CASNPGSDYRGIGETQYF.

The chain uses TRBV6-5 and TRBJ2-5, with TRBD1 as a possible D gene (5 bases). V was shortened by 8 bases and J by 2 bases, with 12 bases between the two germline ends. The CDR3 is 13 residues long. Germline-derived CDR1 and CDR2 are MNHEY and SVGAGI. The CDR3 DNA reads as TGTGCCAGCGGGCGGACACGGCAAGAGACCCAGTACTTC. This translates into CASGRTRQETQYF.

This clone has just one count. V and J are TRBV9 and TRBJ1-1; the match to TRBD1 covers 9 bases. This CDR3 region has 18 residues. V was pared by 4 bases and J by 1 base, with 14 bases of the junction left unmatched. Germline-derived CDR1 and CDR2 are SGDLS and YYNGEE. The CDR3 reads CASSLTGTGRDKNTEAFF. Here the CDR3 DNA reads TGTGCCAGCAGCTTAACCGGGACAGGGAGGGACAAGAACACTGAAGCTTTCTTT.

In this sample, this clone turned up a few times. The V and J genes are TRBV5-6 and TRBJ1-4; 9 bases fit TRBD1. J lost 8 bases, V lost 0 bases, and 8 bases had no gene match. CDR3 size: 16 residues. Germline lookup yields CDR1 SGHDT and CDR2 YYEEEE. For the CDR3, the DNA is TGTGCCAGCAGCTTGGGCCCCGGGACAGGGAACGAAAAACTGTTTTTT. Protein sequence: CASSLGPGTGNEKLFF.

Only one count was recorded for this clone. The DNA for the CDR3 is TGTGCCTGGAGTGTACATGGGCAGGGCCTCTCCTACGAGCAGTACTTC. This gives the protein CAWSVHGQGLSYEQYF. This chain joins TRBV30 and TRBJ2-7, with D possibly TRBD1 on 5 matching bases. V was cut by 0 bases and J by 0 bases, with 15 bases left in between. CDR1 GTSNPN and CDR2 SVGIG come from the germline V gene (reference sequence). The CDR3 is 16 residues long.

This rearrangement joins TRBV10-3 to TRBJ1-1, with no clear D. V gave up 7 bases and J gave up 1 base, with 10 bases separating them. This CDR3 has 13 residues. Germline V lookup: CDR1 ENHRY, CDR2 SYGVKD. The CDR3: CAITLTQNTEAFF. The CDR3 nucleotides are TGTGCCATCACCCTCACACAGAACACTGAAGCTTTCTTT.

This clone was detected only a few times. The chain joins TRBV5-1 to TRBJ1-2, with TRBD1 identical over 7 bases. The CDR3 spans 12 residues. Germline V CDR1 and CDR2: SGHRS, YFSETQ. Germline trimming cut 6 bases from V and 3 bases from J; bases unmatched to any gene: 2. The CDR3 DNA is TGCGCCAGCAACGACAGGGACTATGGCTACACCTTC. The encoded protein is CASNDRDYGYTF.

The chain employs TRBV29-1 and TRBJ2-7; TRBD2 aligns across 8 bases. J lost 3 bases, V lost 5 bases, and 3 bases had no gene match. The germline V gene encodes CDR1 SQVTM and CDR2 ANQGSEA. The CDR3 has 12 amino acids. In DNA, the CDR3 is TGCAGCGTTCGGGAGGGCCGCTACGAGCAGTACTTC. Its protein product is CSVREGRYEQYF.

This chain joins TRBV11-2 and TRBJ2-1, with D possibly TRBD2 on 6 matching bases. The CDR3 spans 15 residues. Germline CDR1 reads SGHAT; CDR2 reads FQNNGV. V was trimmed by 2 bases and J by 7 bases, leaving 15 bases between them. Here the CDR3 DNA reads TGTGCCAGCAGCTTAAATCTGGGGGGTGGAAATGAGCAGTTCTTC. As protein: CASSLNLGGGNEQFF.

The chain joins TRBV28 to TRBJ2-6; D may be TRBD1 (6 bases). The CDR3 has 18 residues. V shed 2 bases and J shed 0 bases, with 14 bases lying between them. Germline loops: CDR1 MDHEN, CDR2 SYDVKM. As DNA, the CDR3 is TGTGCCAGCAGTTTAAGGGGGAGCCCGAACTCTGGGGCCAACGTCCTGACTTTC. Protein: CASSLRGSPNSGANVLTF.